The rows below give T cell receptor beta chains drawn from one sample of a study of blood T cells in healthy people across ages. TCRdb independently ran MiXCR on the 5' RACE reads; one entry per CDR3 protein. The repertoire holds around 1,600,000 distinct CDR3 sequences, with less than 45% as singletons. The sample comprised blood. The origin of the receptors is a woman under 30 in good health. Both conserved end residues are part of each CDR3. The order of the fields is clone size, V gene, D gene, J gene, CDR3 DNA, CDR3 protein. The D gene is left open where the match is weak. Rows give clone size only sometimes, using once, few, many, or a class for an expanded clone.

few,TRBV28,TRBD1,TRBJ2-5,TGTGCCAGCAGTTTTTACAGGGGGGCTACCCAAGAGACCCAGTACTTC,CASSFYRGATQETQYF
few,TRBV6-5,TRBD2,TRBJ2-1,TGTGCCAGCAGTTACGGACACCAACTAGCGGGAGACACCAATGAGCAGTTCTTC,CASSYGHQLAGDTNEQFF
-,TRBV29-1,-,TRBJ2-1,TGCAGCGTTTTTCTTAGCTCCTACAATGAGCAGTTCTTC,CSVFLSSYNEQFF
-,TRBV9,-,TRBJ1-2,TGTGCCACCGGGGGGGCAAACTATGGCTACACCTTC,CATGGANYGYTF
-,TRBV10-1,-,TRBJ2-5,TGCGCCAGCGGGAGACAGGCCTATCTCTCCGGACAAGAGACCCAGTACTTC,CASGRQAYLSGQETQYF
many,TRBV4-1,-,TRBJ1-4,TGCGCCAGCAGCCACTTAGGGGGACGTTTTAATGAAAAACTGTTTTTT,CASSHLGGRFNEKLFF
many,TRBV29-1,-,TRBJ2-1,TGCAGCGTTGAAAGGGGTAGCGGAGGCTACAATGAGCAGTTCTTC,CSVERGSGGYNEQFF
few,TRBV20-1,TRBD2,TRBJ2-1,TGCAGTGCTGCGCCAAGGGGACTAGCGGGACCTAACTCCTACAATGAGCAGTTCTTC,CSAAPRGLAGPNSYNEQFF
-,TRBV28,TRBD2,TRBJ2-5,TGTGCCACGTGGACTAGCGGGAGGGCAGCTGAGACCCAGTACTTC,CATWTSGRAAETQYF
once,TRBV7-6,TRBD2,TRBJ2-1,TGTGCCAGCAGCTTCCGTATCGCTAGCGGCAAAAGCTCCTACAATGAGCAGTTCTTC,CASSFRIASGKSSYNEQFF
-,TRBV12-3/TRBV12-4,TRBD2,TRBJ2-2,TGTGCCAGCAGTCAGACGGCGGGGGGATTCACCGGGGAGCTGTTTTTT,CASSQTAGGFTGELFF
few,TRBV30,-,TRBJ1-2,TGTGCCTGGGAGGAGGCTGGCTACACCTTC,CAWEEAGYTF
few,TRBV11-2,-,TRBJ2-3,TGTGCCAGCAGCTTATGGGTCAGCACAGATACGCAGTATTTT,CASSLWVSTDTQYF
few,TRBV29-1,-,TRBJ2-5,TGCAGCGTTGTAAGGTGGAACCAAGAGACCCAGTACTTC,CSVVRWNQETQYF
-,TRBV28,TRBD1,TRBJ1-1,TGTGCCAGCAGTTTTGGGGGACAGGGCTCCTCTGAAGCTTTCTTT,CASSFGGQGSSEAFF
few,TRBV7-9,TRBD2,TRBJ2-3,TGTGCCAGCAGCTTAGATTGGGCGGGAGGGCCGGAGACGCAGTATTTT,CASSLDWAGGPETQYF
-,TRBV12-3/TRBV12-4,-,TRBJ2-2,TGTGCCAGCAGGCCAAATCAGGCCGGGGAGCTGTTTTTT,CASRPNQAGELFF
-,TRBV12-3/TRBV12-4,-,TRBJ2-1,TGTGCCAGCAGTTTAATGGGGTCTGAGCAGTTCTTC,CASSLMGSEQFF
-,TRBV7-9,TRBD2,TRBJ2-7,TGTGCCAGCAGCTTAGAAGCGGGGAGGGAGCAGTACTTC,CASSLEAGREQYF
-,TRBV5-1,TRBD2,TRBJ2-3,TGCGCCAGCAGCTTGGAGGCTAGCGGTACAGATACGCAGTATTTT,CASSLEASGTDTQYF
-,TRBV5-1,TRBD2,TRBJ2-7,TGCGCCAGCAGCGGTCGGGGGACTAGCGGGATTACCGTCTACGAGCAGTACTTC,CASSGRGTSGITVYEQYF
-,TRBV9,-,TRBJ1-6,TGTGCCAGCAGCGTAAAAATGGGGTCACCCCTCCACTTT,CASSVKMGSPLHF
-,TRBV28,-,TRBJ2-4,TGTGCCAGCAGTTTAAGGAGGGGTCTGGGTGACATTCAGTACTTC,CASSLRRGLGDIQYF
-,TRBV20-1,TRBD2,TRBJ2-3,TGCAGTGCCGCCCCTAGCGGGGGCACAGATACGCAGTATTTT,CSAAPSGGTDTQYF
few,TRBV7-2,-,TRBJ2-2,TGTGCCAGCAGCTTCGCGGGACCAAACACCGGGGAGCTGTTTTTT,CASSFAGPNTGELFF
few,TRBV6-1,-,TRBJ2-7,TGTGCCAGCAGGCGGACACCGTTAACCTACGAGCAGTACTTC,CASRRTPLTYEQYF
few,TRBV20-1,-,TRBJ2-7,TGCAGTGCCAATCTCGCCAGCGGCTACGAGCAGTACTTC,CSANLASGYEQYF
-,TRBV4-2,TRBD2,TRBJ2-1,TGTGCCAGCAGCCCCCGACTAGCGCGGTACAATGAGCAGTTCTTC,CASSPRLARYNEQFF
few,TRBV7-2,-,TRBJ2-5,TGTGCCAGCAGCGGGAACCACCAAGAGACCCAGTACTTC,CASSGNHQETQYF
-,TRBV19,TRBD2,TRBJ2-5,TGTGCCAGTAGTTGGGGACTAGACGAAGACAATGAGCAGTACTTC,CASSWGLDEDNEQYF
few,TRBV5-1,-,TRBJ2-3,TGCGCCAGCAGGATGTCGGTTGTTGACACGAGCACAGATACGCAGTATTTT,CASRMSVVDTSTDTQYF
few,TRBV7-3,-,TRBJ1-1,TGTGCCAGCGGTAAAGGGGGGCGCGGTACTGAAGCTTTCTTT,CASGKGGRGTEAFF
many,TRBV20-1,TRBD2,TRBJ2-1,TGCAGTGCTAGAGATCTACTAGCGGGGTCGGATGAGCAGTTCTTC,CSARDLLAGSDEQFF
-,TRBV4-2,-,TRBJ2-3,TGTGCCAGCAGCCAAGGAGAGGATAGCCCCACAGATACGCAGTATTTT,CASSQGEDSPTDTQYF
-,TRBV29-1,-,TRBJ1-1,TGCAGCGTTGCGGAGGGTCTGGGGAATACTGAAGCTTTCTTT,CSVAEGLGNTEAFF
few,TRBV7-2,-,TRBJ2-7,TGTGCCAGCAGCCGGGAGAGGTTTAGCGAGCAGTACTTC,CASSRERFSEQYF
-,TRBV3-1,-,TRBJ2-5,TGTGCCAGCAGCCAAAGGAGCGTATCTGAGACCCAGTACTTC,CASSQRSVSETQYF
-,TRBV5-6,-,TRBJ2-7,TGTGCCAGCAGCTTGGCCGAACGCGAGCAGTACTTC,CASSLAEREQYF
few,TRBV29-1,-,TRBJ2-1,TGCAGCGTCCCCGGTGAGCAGTTCTTC,CSVPGEQFF
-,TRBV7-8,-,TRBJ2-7,TGTGCCAGCAGCTTAGAACAGGCCCACTCCTACGAGCAGTACTTC,CASSLEQAHSYEQYF
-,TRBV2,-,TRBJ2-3,TGTGCCAGGACAACAGATACGCAGTATTTT,CARTTDTQYF
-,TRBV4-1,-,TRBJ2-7,TGCGCCAGCAGCCATGCGACCGGGACAATGTTCTACGAGCAGTACTTC,CASSHATGTMFYEQYF
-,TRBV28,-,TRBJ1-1,TGTGCCAGCAGTCCATCTCGGGAGCCGAACACTGAAGCTTTCTTT,CASSPSREPNTEAFF
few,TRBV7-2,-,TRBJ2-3,TGTGCCAGCAGCAAAGTCGTTAGAGATACGCAGTATTTT,CASSKVVRDTQYF
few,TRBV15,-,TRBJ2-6,TGTGCCACTACCGGGGTACTCTCTGGGGCCAACGTCCTGACTTTC,CATTGVLSGANVLTF
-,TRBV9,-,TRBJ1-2,TGTGCCAGCAGCGCAGCGGAGGGCTACACCTTC,CASSAAEGYTF
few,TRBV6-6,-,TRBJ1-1,TGTGCCTCCAAAGGGGGGAACACTGAAGCTTTCTTT,CASKGGNTEAFF
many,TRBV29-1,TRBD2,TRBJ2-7,TGCAGCGTTGAGGGACTAGCGGCCTACGAGCAGTACTTC,CSVEGLAAYEQYF
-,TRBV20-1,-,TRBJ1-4,TGCAGTGCTAGAGGCCCGGAGCAGACCGAAAAACTGTTTTTT,CSARGPEQTEKLFF